The 9 T cell receptor beta chains listed next were all sequenced from one sample in a study of T cell responses to AZD1222 COVID-19 vaccine. Measured with immunoSEQ multiplex PCR; TCRdb has only the in-frame clones, and not every one. Here the sample spans under 150,000 clones, 85% to 95% being singletons. Sequences were derived from peripheral blood, sampled 28 days after the second AZD1222 dose. Every receptor here comes from an adult who received the AZD1222 COVID-19 vaccine.

The chain has TRBV6-5 and TRBJ1-2; D is unresolved. CDR3 size: 13 residues. Trimming took off 7 bases at V and 7 bases at J, with 16 bases between the two ends. CDR1 is MNHEY and CDR2 is SVGAGI in the germline V gene. CDR3 DNA sequence: TGTGCCAGCATAGAGTCAGCTTGGGGTGGCTACACCTTC. Encoded protein: CASIESAWGGYTF.

The rearrangement links TRBV2 to TRBJ1-1; TRBD1 is a possible D gene (5 bases). Trimming pared 5 bases from V and 5 bases from J, leaving 12 bases between. Germline V gene sequence: CDR1 SNHLY, CDR2 FYNNEI. This CDR3 has 13 residues. CDR3 sequence reads: CASSQGVGTEAFF. As DNA, the CDR3 is TGTGCCAGCAGTCAGGGTGTAGGGACTGAAGCTTTCTTT.

This sequence joins TRBV28 and TRBJ2-7; weak D call: TRBD2 (6 bases). The germline V gene encodes CDR1 MDHEN and CDR2 SYDVKM. V lost 5 bases and J 3 bases, leaving 14 bases between the germline ends. The CDR3 is made up of 14 amino acids. CDR3 in amino acids: CASSHIAELYEQYF. CDR3 coding DNA: TGTGCCAGCAGTCACATAGCGGAACTCTACGAGCAGTACTTC. Drawing the rest from reference TRBV28 and TRBJ2-7, the complete variable domain is DVKVTQSSRYLVKRTGEKVFLECVQDMDHENMFWYRQDPGLGLRLIYFSYDVKMKEKGDIPEGYSVSREKKERFSLILESASTNQTSMYLCASSHIAELYEQYFGPGTRLTVT.

CDR3 in amino acids: CASSLVPGQGPRFQHF. DNA of the CDR3: TGTGCCAGCAGCTTAGTCCCGGGACAGGGGCCACGGTTCCAGCATTTT. V is TRBV7-2 and J is TRBJ1-5; TRBD1 agrees at 10 bases. Trimming took 1 base from V and 12 from J; bases not matched to a gene: 12. CDR3 size: 16 residues. Germline loops: CDR1 SGHTA, CDR2 FQGNSA.

The rearrangement links TRBV4-2 to TRBJ2-2, with D unresolved. CDR1 and CDR2 from the germline V gene are LGHNA and YNFKEQ. Trimming left V 0 bases short and J 0 bases short, with 5 bases between. This CDR3 comprises 15 residues. The DNA for the CDR3 is TGTGCCAGCAGCCAAGAGCCGGCGAACACCGGGGAGCTGTTTTTT. This translates into CASSQEPANTGELFF.

This chain connects TRBV6-2 or TRBV6-3 to TRBJ2-7; D gene ambiguous. The CDR3 consists of 14 residues. Trimming took off 7 bases at V and 2 bases at J, with 15 bases between the two ends. The germline V gene has CDR1 MNHEY and CDR2 SVGEGT. The CDR3 DNA reads TGTGCCAGCACCCCGTCGGGCTCAACCTACGAGCAGTACTTC. This gives the protein CASTPSGSTYEQYF.

This clone has only one observation. This rearrangement joins TRBV2 to TRBJ1-6; TRBD1 agrees at 7 bases. Germline V gives CDR1 SNHLY, CDR2 FYNNEI. Trimming took 3 bases from V and 4 from J; bases not matched to a gene: 9. CDR3 length: 17 residues. The CDR3 loop reads CASSDSDRAAYNSPLHF. In DNA form, the CDR3 reads TGTGCCAGCAGTGATTCCGACAGGGCGGCTTATAATTCACCCCTCCACTTT.

Concerning this clone itself: Other DNA sequences of this sample code for an identical CDR3. The V and J genes are TRBV2 and TRBJ2-7; a weak D match, TRBD2 (6 bases). Germline CDR1 reads SNHLY; CDR2 reads FYNNEI. Trimming removed 7 bases at V and 6 bases at J, with 22 bases between. This CDR3 region has 15 residues. The CDR3 reads CASNREATRAGEQYF. The CDR3 DNA follows: TGTGCCAGCAACCGAGAGGCGACTAGAGCGGGCGAGCAGTACTTC.

The chain recombines TRBV4-1 with TRBJ1-2, with 7 bases that match TRBD1. This CDR3 region has 15 residues. Germline lookup yields CDR1 MGHRA and CDR2 YSYEKL. After removal of 3 bases from V and 5 bases from J, the junction contained 9 bases not matched to a gene. CDR3 loop: CASSHRRDSVYGYTF. The CDR3 bases are TGCGCCAGCAGCCATAGAAGGGACAGCGTTTATGGCTACACCTTC.